This T cell receptor (beta chain) was retrieved from a study of cytomegalovirus exposure and HLA in healthy donors. General study findings and limits: Rarity marked most TCR sequences, yet some public TCRs occurred in many donors.

The CDR3 consists of 14 residues. CDR1 is SGHNT and CDR2 is YYREEE in the germline V gene (reference sequence). V was clipped by 7 bases and J by 8 bases, with 16 bases between them. The PCR made use of 60 Vbeta and 13 Jbeta primers. Original processing notes: It was a later analysis that counted tens of millions of unique TCR beta chains, of which roughly 10 million were shared. Profiled with immunoSEQ multiplex PCR; TCRdb holds only in-frame clones, not every one. Clone size and V and J calls were adopted from that table, with D and trimming inferred from the DNA. Recorded for this sample: 130,000 to 150,000 clones. Details on this clone: Its cognate antigen is unknown.

The sample consisted of PBMCs. The J gene is TRBJ1-6, the V gene TRBV5-4, with D perhaps matching TRBD1 (5 bases). The sequence derives from a man aged 35-49 years in good health and CMV-seronegative. In nucleotides, the CDR3 is TGTGCCAGCCAAACTGAAGGGGTTTATTCACCCCTCCACTTT. It codes for CASQTEGVYSPLHF.